The 20 T cell receptor beta chains below all came from one sample that was sequenced in a study of shared clonotypes between healthy human individuals. Assay: immunoSEQ multiplex PCR; the TCRdb copy retains only in-frame clones and omits some. The sample carries 2,500,000 or so clones, over 85% recorded once. The sequencing sample was made of naive CD4+ T cells from PBMCs. Subset reported: CD45RA+ positively selected. All receptors come from a man between 18 and 35 years old in good health. Some clones in this sample may be carry-over from other donors' samples.

The rearrangement links TRBV2 to TRBJ1-3, with D possibly being TRBD1 (5 bases). Trimming shortened V by 8 bases and J by 4 bases, and 12 bases separated the two germline ends. Germline loops: CDR1 SNHLY, CDR2 FYNNEI. This CDR3 has 13 amino acids. CDR3 in DNA: TGTGCCAGCGGAGGGGCTGTCGGAAACACCATATATTTT. It yields the protein CASGGAVGNTIYF.

The gene calls are TRBV7-3 and TRBJ2-1; TRBD2 agrees at 10 bases. The CDR3 extends over 15 amino acids. After removal of 2 bases from V and 5 bases from J, the junction contained 3 bases not matched to a gene. The germline V gene has CDR1 SGHTA and CDR2 FQGTGA. The CDR3: CASSLFLAGDNEQFF. In DNA, the CDR3 is TGTGCCAGCAGCTTATTCCTAGCGGGGGACAATGAGCAGTTCTTC.

The gene calls are TRBV7-9 and TRBJ2-2; D is perhaps TRBD1 (6 bases). Per the germline V gene, CDR1 is SEHNR and CDR2 is FQNEAQ (reference sequence). This CDR3 contains 15 residues. V was cut by 5 bases and J by 5 bases, with 15 bases left in between. The CDR3 DNA sequence: TGTGCCAGCAGCCGACAGGCACCGGAAACCGGGGAGCTGTTTTTT. It specifies CASSRQAPETGELFF.

This clone has only a few counts. This chain links TRBV7-9 with TRBJ1-1; perhaps TRBD1 as D (6 bases). The CDR3 has 15 amino acids. V was shortened by 5 bases and J by 7 bases, with 20 bases between the two germline ends. Germline lookup yields CDR1 SEHNR and CDR2 FQNEAQ (reference sequence). In nucleotides, the CDR3 is TGTGCCAGCAGCGTATCGGGACAAACCTGGAGTGAAGCTTTCTTT. Translation: CASSVSGQTWSEAFF.

On this clone: Other DNA sequences in the same sample also yield this CDR3. The V and J genes are TRBV7-2 and TRBJ2-3, with D perhaps matching TRBD1 (5 bases). Germline V gene sequence: CDR1 SGHTA, CDR2 FQGNSA. V shed 1 base and J shed 0 bases, with 11 bases lying between them. There are 16 residues in the CDR3. CDR3 loop: CASSLVAGLSTDTQYF. CDR3 DNA sequence: TGTGCCAGCAGCTTAGTGGCAGGGCTGAGCACAGATACGCAGTATTTT.

The chain is built from TRBV5-4 and TRBJ2-3, with 7 positions matching TRBD2. V lost 0 bases, J lost 1 base, and 5 bases stayed unmatched. There are 16 residues in the CDR3. Germline assignment: CDR1 SGHNT and CDR2 YYREEE (reference sequence). The CDR3 here is CASSLGGSRGTDTQYF. The CDR3 DNA reads TGTGCCAGCAGCTTGGGCGGGAGTAGAGGCACAGATACGCAGTATTTT.

This clone showed up just a few times. In the same sample, other DNA sequences code for this CDR3. The chain carries TRBV30 and TRBJ2-7; the D gene is possibly TRBD2 (6 bases). CDR1 and CDR2 (germline): GTSNPN, SVGIG (reference sequence). V lost 3 bases, J lost 6 bases, and 9 bases lay in between. CDR3 size: 11 residues. CDR3 in DNA: TGTGCCTGGAGCTGGGGAGGCGAGCAGTACTTC. Translating gives CAWSWGGEQYF.

J is TRBJ2-2 and V is TRBV28; TRBD2 aligns across 13 bases. This CDR3 contains 17 residues. V was clipped by 5 bases and J by 8 bases; unmatched bases: 11. Germline V gives CDR1 MDHEN, CDR2 SYDVKM. The CDR3 sequence: CASSPPWTSGRVGELFF. As DNA, the CDR3 is TGTGCCAGCAGTCCACCCTGGACTAGCGGGAGAGTTGGGGAGCTGTTTTTT.

The V call is TRBV27, the J call TRBJ2-5, with D perhaps matching TRBD1 (6 bases). V lost 2 bases to trimming and J lost 5 bases, with 12 bases between them. The CDR3 length is 14 residues. The germline gives CDR1 MNHEY, CDR2 SMNVEV (reference sequence). CDR3 in amino acids: CASSLRQVPETQYF. CDR3 sequence (DNA): TGTGCCAGCAGTTTAAGACAGGTACCGGAGACCCAGTACTTC.

The chain recombines TRBV9 with TRBJ2-7, with 10 bases identical to TRBD2. The CDR3 is made up of 18 amino acids. Germline CDR1 is SGDLS and CDR2 is YYNGEE. V lost 0 bases to trimming and J lost 3 bases; unmatched junction nucleotides: 12. Here the CDR3 DNA reads TGTGCCAGCAGCGTAGCAAGCTCGGCTAGCGGGAGTCTCTACGAGCAGTACTTC. Translated, it gives CASSVASSASGSLYEQYF.

This chain uses TRBV11-2 with TRBJ1-3; D is possibly TRBD1 (5 bases). This CDR3 is 16 amino acids long. Germline CDR1 and CDR2: SGHAT and FQNNGV. Trimming removed 1 base at V and 3 bases at J, with 13 bases between. CDR3 in DNA: TGTGCCAGCAGCTTAGTTCCTCCCGGGGGTGGAAACACCATATATTTT. Its translation is CASSLVPPGGGNTIYF.

This chain joins TRBV28 and TRBJ2-3; D gene unclear. The V end lost 7 bases, the J end lost 1 base, and 12 bases lay between the germline ends. The CDR3 length is 14 residues. Germline V lookup: CDR1 MDHEN, CDR2 SYDVKM. The CDR3, as DNA: TGTGCCAGCACCGTATCAGCAGGCACAGATACGCAGTATTTT. This codes for CASTVSAGTDTQYF.

The chain joins TRBV5-1 to TRBJ1-5; 7 bases agree with TRBD1. CDR1 and CDR2 (germline): SGHRS, YFSETQ. CDR3 length equals 14 residues. Trimming at V came to 1 base and at J to 6 bases, leaving 4 bases not matched to a gene. CDR3 protein: CASSLTGAGQPQHF. The CDR3 DNA follows: TGCGCCAGCAGCTTGACAGGGGCCGGTCAGCCCCAGCATTTT.

The DNA of the CDR3 is TGTGCCAGCAGCTTAGAGCGGGAGGCAGCGCAGTATTTT. This translates into CASSLEREAAQYF. The chain joins TRBV7-2 to TRBJ2-3, with 9 bases lining up with TRBD2. The V gene end was trimmed by 1 base and the J gene end by 10 bases; junction bases not matched to a gene: 3. Germline V gives CDR1 SGHTA, CDR2 FQGNSA. This CDR3 is 13 amino acids long.

This rearrangement joins TRBV2 to TRBJ1-3, with 9 bases lining up with TRBD1. This CDR3 is 15 amino acids long. The V and J ends lost 5 bases and 1 base, in that order; junction bases with no gene match: 3. From germline, CDR1 is SNHLY and CDR2 FYNNEI. The CDR3 here is CASSSGTGSGNTIYF. CDR3 nucleotide sequence: TGTGCCAGCAGTTCCGGGACAGGGTCTGGAAACACCATATATTTT.

The CDR3, as DNA: TGTGCCAGCAGCTTATCGGCAGCTAAGGGACTTACTGAAGCTTTCTTT. Encoded protein: CASSLSAAKGLTEAFF. This chain connects TRBV7-2 to TRBJ1-1, with a possible D match to TRBD1 (5 bases). The V end lost 2 bases, the J end lost 5 bases, and 18 bases lay between the germline ends. The length of the CDR3 is 16 residues. Germline V lookup: CDR1 SGHTA, CDR2 FQGNSA.

This sequence joins TRBV5-1 and TRBJ2-5, with 8 bases matching TRBD1. This CDR3 is built from 15 residues. The ends lost 5 bases at V and 1 base at J; junction bases unmatched: 7. The germline V gene encodes CDR1 SGHRS and CDR2 YFSETQ. Here the CDR3 DNA reads TGCGCCAGCAGTTCAGGACAGGGTCGCCAAGAGACCCAGTACTTC. Translation gives CASSSGQGRQETQYF.

This chain links TRBV15 with TRBJ2-3, with 7 bases lining up with TRBD2. With 1 base clipped from V and 6 bases from J, the junction kept 10 bases outside the gene matches. The V gene's germline CDR1 is LNHNV and CDR2 YYDKDF (reference sequence). This CDR3 has 16 amino acids. The CDR3, as DNA: TGTGCCACCAGCAGAGGGCGTAGAGCGGGACTGGATACGCAGTATTTT. This encodes CATSRGRRAGLDTQYF.

J is TRBJ1-2 and V is TRBV5-6; 7 bases are a match to TRBD1. CDR1 and CDR2 (germline): SGHDT, YYEEEE. The CDR3 is 15 residues long. The V segment lost 4 bases and the J segment 3 bases; nucleotides outside the gene matches: 9. Here the CDR3 DNA reads TGTGCCAGCAGCCCCCGGGACAGCACCTACTATGGCTACACCTTC. As protein: CASSPRDSTYYGYTF. The complete variable domain, with remaining parts taken from reference TRBV5-6 and TRBJ1-2, reads DAGVTQSPTHLIKTRGQQVTLRCSPKSGHDTVSWYQQALGQGPQFIFQYYEEEERQRGNFPDRFSGHQFPNYSSELNVNALLLGDSALYLCASSPRDSTYYGYTFGSGTRLTVV.

V usage is TRBV11-3 and J usage is TRBJ1-6; 7 bases are shared with TRBD1. J gave up 8 bases and V 5 bases, and 9 bases lay outside the gene matches. Germline V gene data show CDR1 as SGHNT and CDR2 as YENEEA. The CDR3 length is 15 residues. The CDR3 loop is CASSRTGTADSPLHF. In DNA, the CDR3 is TGTGCCAGCAGCCGAACAGGGACAGCAGATTCACCCCTCCACTTT.